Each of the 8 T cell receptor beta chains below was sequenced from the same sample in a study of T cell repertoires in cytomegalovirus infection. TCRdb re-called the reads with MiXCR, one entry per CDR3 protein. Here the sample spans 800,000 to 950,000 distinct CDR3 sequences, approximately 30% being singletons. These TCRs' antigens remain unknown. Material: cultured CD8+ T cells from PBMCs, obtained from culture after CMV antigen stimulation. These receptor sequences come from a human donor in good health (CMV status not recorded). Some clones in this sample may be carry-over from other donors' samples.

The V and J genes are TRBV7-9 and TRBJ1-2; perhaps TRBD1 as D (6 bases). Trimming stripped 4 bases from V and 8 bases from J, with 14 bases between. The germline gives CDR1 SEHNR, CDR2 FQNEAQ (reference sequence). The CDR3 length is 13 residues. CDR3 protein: CASSSNREDGYTF. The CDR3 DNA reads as TGTGCCAGCAGCTCAAACAGGGAAGACGGCTACACCTTC. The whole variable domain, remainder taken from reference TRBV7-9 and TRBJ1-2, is DTGVSQNPRHKITKRGQNVTFRCDPISEHNRLYWYRQTLGQGPEFLTYFQNEAQLEKSRLLSDRFSAERPKGSFSTLEIQRTEQGDSAMYLCASSSNREDGYTFGSGTRLTVV.

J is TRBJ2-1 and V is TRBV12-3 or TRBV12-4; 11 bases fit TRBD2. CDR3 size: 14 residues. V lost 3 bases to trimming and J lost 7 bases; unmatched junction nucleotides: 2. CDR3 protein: CASSFLAGGNEQFF. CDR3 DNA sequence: TGTGCCAGCAGTTTTTTAGCGGGGGGGAATGAGCAGTTCTTC.

Written as DNA, the CDR3 is TGTGCCAGCAGAACGGGGGGGCGGCAGTTCTTC. As protein: CASRTGGRQFF. This chain uses TRBV12-3 or TRBV12-4 with TRBJ2-1; TRBD2 matches 8 bases. The CDR3 sequence is 11 residues long. With V trimmed by 6 bases and J by 12 bases, 4 bases remained unmatched.

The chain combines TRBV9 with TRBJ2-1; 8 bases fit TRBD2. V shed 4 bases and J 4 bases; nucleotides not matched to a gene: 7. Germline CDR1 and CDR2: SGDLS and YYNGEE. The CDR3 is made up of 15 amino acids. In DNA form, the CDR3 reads TGTGCCAGCAGCATAATAGCGGGGCTTTACAATGAGCAGTTCTTC. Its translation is CASSIIAGLYNEQFF. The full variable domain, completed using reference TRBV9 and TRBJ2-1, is DSGVTQTPKHLITATGQRVTLRCSPRSGDLSVYWYQQSLDQGLQFLIQYYNGEERAKGNILERFSAQQFPDLHSELNLSSLELGDSALYFCASSIIAGLYNEQFFGPGTRLTVL.

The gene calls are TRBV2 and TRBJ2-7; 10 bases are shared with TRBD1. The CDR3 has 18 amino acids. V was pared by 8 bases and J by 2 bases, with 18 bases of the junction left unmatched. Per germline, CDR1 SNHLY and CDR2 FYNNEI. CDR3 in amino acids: CASLRMPGPTGGTYEQYV. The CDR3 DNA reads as TGTGCCAGCCTTCGAATGCCGGGGCCGACAGGGGGCACCTACGAGCAGTACGTC.

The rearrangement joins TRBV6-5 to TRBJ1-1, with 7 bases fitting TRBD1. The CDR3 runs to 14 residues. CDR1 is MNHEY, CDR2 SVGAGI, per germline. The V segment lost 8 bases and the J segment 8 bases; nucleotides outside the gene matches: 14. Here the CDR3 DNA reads TGTGCCAGCTCTCATTTCAGGGGGTCTTCGGAAGCTTTCTTT. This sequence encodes CASSHFRGSSEAFF.

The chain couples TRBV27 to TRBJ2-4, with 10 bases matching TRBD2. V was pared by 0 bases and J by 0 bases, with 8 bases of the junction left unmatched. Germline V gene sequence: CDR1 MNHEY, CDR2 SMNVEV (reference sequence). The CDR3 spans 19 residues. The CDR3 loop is CASSLSASGGPGAKNIQYF. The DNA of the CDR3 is TGTGCCAGCAGTTTATCGGCTAGCGGGGGTCCCGGAGCCAAAAACATTCAGTACTTC.

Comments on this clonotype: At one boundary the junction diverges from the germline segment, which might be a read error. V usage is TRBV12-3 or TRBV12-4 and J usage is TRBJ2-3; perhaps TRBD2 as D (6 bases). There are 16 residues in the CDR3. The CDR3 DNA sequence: TGTGCCGGCAGTTGGAGGGGCATCATCAGCACAGATACGCAGTATTTT. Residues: CAGSWRGIISTDTQYF.